The rows below give T cell receptor beta chains drawn from one sample of a study of T cell repertoires in cytomegalovirus infection. TCRdb used MiXCR to reprocess the reads, holding one entry per CDR3 protein. Found here are more than 150,000 distinct CDR3 sequences, under 25% of them singletons; the top ten hold around 3.1%. The sample comprised PBMCs. Receptors were obtained from a human donor in good health (CMV status not recorded). Some clones in this sample may be carry-over from other donors' samples. Both conserved end residues are part of each CDR3. Each record gives: clone size, V gene, D gene, J gene, CDR3 protein, CDR3 DNA. The D gene is left open where the match is weak. Not every row has a clone size; where given, it reads once, few, many or a size class.

>.|TRBV7-9|.|TRBJ2-1
CASSPLVAFNEQFF
TGTGCCAGCAGCCCACTGGTGGCTTTCAATGAGCAGTTCTTC
>.|TRBV7-3|TRBD1|TRBJ1-1
CASSSGGSTEAFF
TGTGCCAGCAGCTCAGGGGGGAGCACTGAAGCTTTCTTT
>.|TRBV6-5|.|TRBJ2-3
CASKPRNTDTQYF
TGTGCCAGCAAACCCCGTAACACAGATACGCAGTATTTT
>.|TRBV6-5|.|TRBJ2-5
CASSYILGGETQYF
TGTGCCAGCAGTTACATCCTCGGGGGTGAGACCCAGTACTTC
>.|TRBV10-3|TRBD1|TRBJ2-1
CAISIGTGGAKRESYNEQFF
TGTGCCATCAGTATAGGGACAGGGGGCGCGAAGCGGGAGAGCTACAATGAGCAGTTCTTC
>.|TRBV28|.|TRBJ2-6
CANSPPGPGGSGANVLTF
TGTGCCAACAGTCCGCCCGGGCCTGGCGGCTCTGGGGCCAACGTCCTGACTTTC
>.|TRBV6-2/TRBV6-3|.|TRBJ2-1
CASNNRRGGAPNEQFF
TGTGCCAGCAACAATAGGCGGGGCGGGGCCCCCAATGAGCAGTTCTTC
>.|TRBV19|.|TRBJ1-1
CASSIGAERNTEAFF
TGTGCCAGTAGTATCGGCGCAGAGAGGAACACTGAAGCTTTCTTT
>many|TRBV7-9|.|TRBJ2-3
CASSLKADTQYF
TGTGCCAGCAGCTTAAAGGCAGATACGCAGTATTTT
>many|TRBV7-2|.|TRBJ2-3
CASSLAPGTDTQYF
TGTGCCAGCAGCTTAGCCCCCGGCACAGATACGCAGTATTTT
>few|TRBV7-2|.|TRBJ2-1
CASSLGWAGNEQFF
TGTGCCAGCAGCTTAGGGTGGGCGGGGAATGAGCAGTTCTTC
>once|TRBV7-4|.|TRBJ2-1
CASSASHGTNNNEQFF
TGTGCCAGCAGCGCCAGCCACGGGACAAACAACAATGAGCAGTTCTTC
>.|TRBV28|.|TRBJ1-1
CASSPPRGVGTEAFF
TGTGCCAGCAGTCCCCCCAGGGGAGTGGGCACTGAAGCTTTCTTT
>many|TRBV7-3|TRBD2|TRBJ2-1
CASSPGTSGFNEQFF
TGTGCCAGCAGCCCCGGGACTAGCGGATTCAATGAGCAGTTCTTC
>few|TRBV4-1|.|TRBJ1-3
CASSQDEVSGNTIYF
TGCGCCAGCAGCCAAGATGAGGTCTCTGGAAACACCATATATTTT